This T cell receptor (beta chain) was sequenced for a study of blood T cell repertoires in COVID-19. Background on the study: Acute-phase and convalescent COVID-19 samples originated in the United States, Italy and Spain. The cDNA or gDNA used as material had been derived from T cells, B-cell-depleted T cells, or PBMCs.

The Seattle patients joined while their infection was active and were tracked longitudinally afterward. How the authors handled the data: The assay estimated nucleated cells by amplifying reference gene primers. This table comes from immunoSEQ multiplex PCR, and its TCRdb copy is limited to in-frame clones, with some not included. The V and J calls and clone size were taken over from that table, and D and trimming were inferred from the DNA. The sample lists under 200,000 clones, around nine tenths occurring once. CDR1 is SGHRS, CDR2 YFSETQ, per germline. V lost 4 bases and J lost 5, with 10 bases in between. The CDR3 loop spans 12 amino acids.

This receptor was identified in a woman between 65 and 79 years old with COVID-19, enrolled during active disease. The sequencing input was peripheral blood. This sequence joins TRBV5-1 and TRBJ2-7, with D possibly matching TRBD2 (5 bases). For the CDR3, the DNA is TGCGCCAGCAGCCCCGAGAGGGACGAGCAGTACTTC. As protein: CASSPERDEQYF.